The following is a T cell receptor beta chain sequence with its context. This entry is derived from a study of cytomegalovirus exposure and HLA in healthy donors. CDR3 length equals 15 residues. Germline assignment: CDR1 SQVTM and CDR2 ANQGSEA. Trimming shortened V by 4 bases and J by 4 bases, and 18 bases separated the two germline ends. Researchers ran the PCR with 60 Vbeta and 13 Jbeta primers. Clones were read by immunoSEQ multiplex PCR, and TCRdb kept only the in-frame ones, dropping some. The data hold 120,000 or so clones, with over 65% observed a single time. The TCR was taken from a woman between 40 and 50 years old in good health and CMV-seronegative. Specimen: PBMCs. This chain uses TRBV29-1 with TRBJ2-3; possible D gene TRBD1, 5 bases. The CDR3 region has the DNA TGCAGCGTTGTTCGGGCAGGGAAAGCCCCAGATACGCAGTATTTT. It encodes CSVVRAGKAPDTQYF.